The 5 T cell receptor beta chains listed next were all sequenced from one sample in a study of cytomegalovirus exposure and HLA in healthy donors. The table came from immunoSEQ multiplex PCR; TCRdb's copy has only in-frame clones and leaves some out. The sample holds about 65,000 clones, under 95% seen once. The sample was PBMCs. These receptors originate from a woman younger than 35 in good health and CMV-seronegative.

The chain's CDR3 is CASSLVRDSQAKNIQYF. In DNA form, the CDR3 reads TGTGCCAGCAGCTTAGTAAGGGACAGCCAGGCCAAAAACATTCAGTACTTC. The rearrangement uses TRBV5-8 and TRBJ2-4; TRBD1 matches 7 bases. The CDR3 has 17 amino acids. The trim removed 2 bases at V and 1 base at J, leaving 9 bases unmatched. Germline lookup yields CDR1 SGHTS and CDR2 YDEGEE.

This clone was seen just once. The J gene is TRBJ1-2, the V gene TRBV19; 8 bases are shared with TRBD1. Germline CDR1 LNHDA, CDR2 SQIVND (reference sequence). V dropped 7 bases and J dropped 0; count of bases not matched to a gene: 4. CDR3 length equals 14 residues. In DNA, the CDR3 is TGTGCCAGTATGCGGACAGGGACTAACTATGGCTACACCTTC. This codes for CASMRTGTNYGYTF.

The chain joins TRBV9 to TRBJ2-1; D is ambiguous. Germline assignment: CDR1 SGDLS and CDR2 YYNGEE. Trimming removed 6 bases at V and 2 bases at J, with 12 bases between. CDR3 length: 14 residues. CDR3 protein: CASTLEETYNEQFF. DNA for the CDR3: TGTGCCAGCACCCTCGAGGAGACCTACAATGAGCAGTTCTTC.

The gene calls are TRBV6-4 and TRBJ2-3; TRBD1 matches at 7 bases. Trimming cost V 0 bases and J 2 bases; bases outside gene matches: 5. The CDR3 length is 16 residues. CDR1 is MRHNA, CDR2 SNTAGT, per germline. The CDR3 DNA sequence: TGTGCCAGCAGTGACTCTGTAGACAGGGCCACAGATACGCAGTATTTT. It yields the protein CASSDSVDRATDTQYF.

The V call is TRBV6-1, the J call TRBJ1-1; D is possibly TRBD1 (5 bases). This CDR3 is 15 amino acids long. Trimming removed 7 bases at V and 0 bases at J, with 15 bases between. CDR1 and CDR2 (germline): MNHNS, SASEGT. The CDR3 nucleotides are TGTGCCAGCACTCCTATGACGGGGGTGAACACTGAAGCTTTCTTT. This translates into CASTPMTGVNTEAFF.